These 8 T cell receptor beta chains came from one sample sequenced in a study of T cell repertoires in cytomegalovirus infection. MiXCR was run by TCRdb on the reads, yielding one entry per CDR3 protein. The sample shows approximately 500,000 distinct CDR3 sequences, about 33% of them seen only once. The antigens these receptors bind are not known. The sample consisted of cultured PBMCs, taken from culture after CMV antigen stimulation. Source of these receptors: a human donor in good health (CMV status not recorded). Some clones in this sample may be carry-over from other donors' samples.

The J gene is TRBJ2-7, the V gene TRBV30, with D unresolved. V was trimmed by 5 bases and J by 2 bases, leaving 10 bases between them. The CDR3 sequence is 12 residues long. The germline V gene encodes CDR1 GTSNPN and CDR2 SVGIG (reference sequence). Here the CDR3 reads CAWEDGAYEQYF. CDR3 DNA sequence: TGTGCCTGGGAGGACGGAGCCTACGAGCAGTACTTC.

The chain recombines TRBV29-1 with TRBJ2-1, with TRBD2 identical over 12 bases. This CDR3 contains 14 residues. V was pared by 4 bases and J by 7 bases, with 5 bases of the junction left unmatched. CDR1 is SQVTM and CDR2 is ANQGSEA in the germline V gene. CDR3 DNA: TGCAGCGTTGCCCTAGCGGGAGGGCCGAATGAGCAGTTCTTC. Its translation: CSVALAGGPNEQFF.

In its sample, this clonotype was seen a few times. This chain links TRBV6-2 or TRBV6-3 with TRBJ1-5, with a weak D call TRBD1 (5 bases). CDR1 is MNHEY and CDR2 is SVGEGT in the germline V gene. The CDR3 extends over 13 amino acids. Trimming stripped 8 bases from V and 6 bases from J, with 14 bases between. CDR3 loop: CASVDSFRQPQHF. CDR3 coding DNA: TGTGCCAGCGTCGACAGCTTCCGTCAGCCCCAGCATTTT.

This clonotype was counted only a few times. The gene calls are TRBV12-3 or TRBV12-4 and TRBJ1-1; D unclear. This CDR3 has 15 amino acids. Trimming took off 4 bases at V and 1 base at J, with 13 bases between the two ends. The CDR3 here is CASSSGVGGNTEAFF. CDR3 coding DNA: TGTGCCAGCAGTTCCGGGGTAGGAGGGAACACTGAAGCTTTCTTT.

This clonotype was counted between two and nine times. The gene calls are TRBV29-1 and TRBJ2-2, with no clear D. Germline CDR1 is SQVTM and CDR2 is ANQGSEA. The CDR3 is 14 amino acids. V shed 6 bases and J shed 1 base, with 12 bases lying between them. CDR3 region: CSVLMWGNTGELFF. DNA of the CDR3: TGCAGCGTATTGATGTGGGGGAACACCGGGGAGCTGTTTTTT.

This clonotype has a handful of counts. J is TRBJ2-6 and V is TRBV24-1; D possibly corresponds to TRBD1 (5 bases). Germline V gene sequence: CDR1 KGHDR, CDR2 SFDVKD. This CDR3 is 16 amino acids long. With 3 bases removed from V and 4 bases from J, the gap between germline ends came to 12 bases. The CDR3 loop is CATSDPTAPGANVLTF. CDR3 coding DNA: TGTGCCACCAGTGATCCGACAGCGCCCGGGGCCAACGTCCTGACTTTC.

The V gene is TRBV6-6, the J gene TRBJ1-2; D possibly corresponds to TRBD1 (5 bases). Between the trimmed V and J ends, which lost 6 bases and 5 bases, there was a span of 13 bases. This CDR3 has 13 residues. CDR1 MNHNY and CDR2 SVGAGI come from the germline V gene (reference sequence). CDR3 loop: CASRLSRQYGYTF. Here the CDR3 DNA reads TGTGCCAGCAGGCTAAGCCGACAGTATGGCTACACCTTC.

The gene calls are TRBV19 and TRBJ1-4, with TRBD1 matching over 8 bases. Germline V lookup: CDR1 LNHDA, CDR2 SQIVND (reference sequence). V was clipped by 5 bases and J by 0 bases; unmatched bases: 8. The CDR3 consists of 17 residues. Here the CDR3 DNA reads TGTGCCAGTAGTGCCATCGGACAGGGCGCAACTAATGAAAAACTGTTTTTT. The encoded protein is CASSAIGQGATNEKLFF.